The 5 T cell receptor beta chains below all came from one sample that was sequenced in a study of technical replicates of blood from four donors. This table comes from immunoSEQ multiplex PCR, and its TCRdb copy is limited to in-frame clones, with some not included. The sample holds more than 65,000 clones, about 81% seen once. The sample consisted of PBMCs. Receptors were obtained from a human donor in good health. Some clones in this sample may be carry-over from other donors' samples.

This clone turned up a few times. This chain uses TRBV6-5 with TRBJ1-2; D is undetermined. The CDR3 is 13 residues long. Germline V gene sequence: CDR1 MNHEY, CDR2 SVGAGI. V gave up 4 bases and J gave up 2 bases, with 8 bases separating them. CDR3: CASSFRENYGYTF. The DNA for the CDR3 is TGTGCCAGCAGTTTTAGAGAAAACTATGGCTACACCTTC.

The rearrangement links TRBV9 to TRBJ2-3, with D perhaps TRBD2 (6 bases). The CDR3 runs 16 residues. Germline loops: CDR1 SGDLS, CDR2 YYNGEE. The V and J ends lost 3 bases and 1 base respectively, with 15 bases between them. The CDR3 region is CASSAGQGLRTDTQYF. CDR3 coding DNA: TGTGCCAGCAGCGCCGGGCAGGGACTTCGCACAGATACGCAGTATTTT.

The rearrangement uses TRBV18 and TRBJ2-1, with TRBD2 as a possible D gene (5 bases). V was clipped by 6 bases and J by 5 bases, with 14 bases between them. Germline V gene data show CDR1 as KGHSH and CDR2 as LQKENI. This CDR3 has 14 residues. The CDR3 sequence is CASSPSSGDNEQFF. Here the CDR3 DNA reads TGTGCCAGCTCTCCTAGCAGCGGAGACAATGAGCAGTTCTTC.

The chain joins TRBV7-9 to TRBJ2-7, with 8 bases fitting TRBD1. Germline CDR1 is SEHNR and CDR2 is FQNEAQ (reference sequence). V shed 1 base and J 4 bases; nucleotides not matched to a gene: 6. The CDR3 runs to 15 residues. This chain's CDR3 is CASSLDGTGAYEQYF. The CDR3 nucleotides read TGTGCCAGCAGCTTAGACGGGACAGGAGCATACGAGCAGTACTTC.

This clone was recorded once. This rearrangement joins TRBV2 to TRBJ2-2, with D tentatively TRBD2 (5 bases). Trimming shortened V by 6 bases and J by 2 bases, and 13 bases separated the two germline ends. CDR1 SNHLY and CDR2 FYNNEI come from the germline V gene. This CDR3 spans 15 amino acids. The CDR3: CASSRWGENTGELFF. The CDR3 DNA sequence: TGTGCCAGCAGCCGATGGGGAGAAAACACCGGGGAGCTGTTTTTT. Combining the CDR3 with reference TRBV2 and TRBJ2-2 gives the whole variable domain EPEVTQTPSHQVTQMGQEVILRCVPISNHLYFYWYRQILGQKVEFLVSFYNNEISEKSEIFDDQFSVERPDGSNFTLKIRSTKLEDSAMYFCASSRWGENTGELFFGEGSRLTVL.